The 13 T cell receptor beta chains in this list originate from one sample, sequenced in a study of CD8+CD57+ T cells in acquired aplastic anemia. Profiling of TCR beta VDJ combinations and CDR3 sequences used genomic DNA as template. TCRdb re-analysed the reads in MiXCR, keeping a single row per CDR3 protein. Seen here are around 140,000 distinct CDR3 sequences, 41% observed once, and the top ten hold roughly 8.4%. Sequenced: sorted CD4+, CD8+, or CD8+CD57+ T cells (not recorded which) from PBMCs. The receptor source for this set is a human donor in good health, serving as a control.

This clonotype was recorded many times. The V gene is TRBV4-1, the J gene TRBJ2-1; 10 bases agree with TRBD2. Germline trimming cut 0 bases from V and 4 bases from J; bases unmatched to any gene: 0. CDR3 length equals 15 residues. Germline-derived CDR1 and CDR2 are MGHRA and YSYEKL. CDR3 amino acids: CASSQETSGYNEQFF. In DNA form, the CDR3 reads TGCGCCAGCAGCCAAGAGACTAGCGGGTACAATGAGCAGTTCTTC.

In this sample, this clonotype turned up many times. V is TRBV11-2 and J is TRBJ2-7; TRBD2 matches 9 bases. V shed 4 bases and J 6 bases; nucleotides not matched to a gene: 10. This CDR3 comprises 15 residues. Germline CDR1 is SGHAT and CDR2 is FQNNGV. CDR3 coding DNA: TGTGCCAGCAGCTCCTTAGGGACTAGCCGGGTCGAGCAGTACTTC. Protein: CASSSLGTSRVEQYF. The entire variable domain, with the rest obtained from reference TRBV11-2 and TRBJ2-7, is as follows: EAGVAQSPRYKIIEKRQSVAFWCNPISGHATLYWYQQILGQGPKLLIQFQNNGVVDDSQLPKDRFSAERLKGVDSTLKIQPAKLEDSAVYLCASSSLGTSRVEQYFGPGTRLTVT.

This clonotype was seen at least ten times. This chain's CDR3 is CASSKRQGARVGYTF. The CDR3 nucleotides are TGTGCCAGCAGTAAAAGACAGGGGGCGAGGGTTGGCTACACCTTC. The genes are TRBV12-3 or TRBV12-4 and TRBJ1-2; 10 bases line up with TRBD1. J gave up 7 bases and V 5 bases, and 10 bases lay outside the gene matches. This CDR3 is built from 15 residues.

There are a few counts of this clonotype. This chain joins TRBV30 and TRBJ2-2; TRBD1 agrees at 8 bases. The CDR3 spans 13 residues. The ends lost 2 bases at V and 4 bases at J; junction bases unmatched: 0. Per germline, CDR1 GTSNPN and CDR2 SVGIG (reference sequence). Written as DNA, the CDR3 is TGTGCCTGGAGTACAGGGGGCACCGGGGAGCTGTTTTTT. This gives the protein CAWSTGGTGELFF.

The rearrangement links TRBV11-2 to TRBJ2-1; TRBD2 aligns across 13 bases. Germline V CDR1 and CDR2: SGHAT, FQNNGV. The CDR3 is 15 amino acids. The V segment lost 3 bases and the J segment 8 bases; nucleotides outside the gene matches: 4. CDR3 sequence (DNA): TGTGCCAGCAGCTTGCGACTAGCGGGAGGCCATGAGCAGTTCTTC. It encodes CASSLRLAGGHEQFF.

The J gene is TRBJ2-3, the V gene TRBV5-1, with 8 bases matching TRBD1. The germline gives CDR1 SGHRS, CDR2 YFSETQ. Trimming cost V 7 bases and J 3 bases; bases outside gene matches: 7. CDR3 length: 14 amino acids. The CDR3 DNA reads TGCGCCAGCCAAGGACAGGGCTTAACAGATACGCAGTATTTT. Translation gives CASQGQGLTDTQYF.

This chain joins TRBV29-1 and TRBJ1-2; TRBD1 might be the D (5 bases). Germline CDR1 reads SQVTM; CDR2 reads ANQGSEA. V shed 3 bases and J shed 8 bases, with 10 bases lying between them. The CDR3 spans 11 residues. The CDR3 region has the DNA TGCAGCGTTGATGGGAGGGGAGGCTACACCTTC. Its translation is CSVDGRGGYTF. The full variable domain, completed using reference TRBV29-1 and TRBJ1-2, is SAVISQKPSRDICQRGTSLTIQCQVDSQVTMMFWYRQQPGQSLTLIATANQGSEATYESGFVIDKFPISRPNLTFSTLTVSNMSPEDSSIYLCSVDGRGGYTFGSGTRLTVV.

The chain joins TRBV5-4 to TRBJ1-6; 8 bases are shared with TRBD1. CDR3 length: 17 residues. The V gene's germline CDR1 is SGHNT and CDR2 YYREEE (reference sequence). The V and J ends lost 2 bases and 0 bases, in that order; junction bases with no gene match: 4. CDR3 loop: CASSFGQGSSYNSPLHF. Written as DNA, the CDR3 is TGTGCCAGCAGCTTCGGACAGGGCAGCTCCTATAATTCACCCCTCCACTTT.

CDR3 residues: CASKEGGTLSGANVLTF. The CDR3 nucleotides are TGTGCCAGTAAAGAAGGCGGGACACTTTCTGGGGCCAACGTCCTGACTTTC. The V gene is TRBV19, the J gene TRBJ2-6; D assignment may be TRBD1 or TRBD2 (6 bases each). CDR1 and CDR2 from the germline V gene are LNHDA and SQIVND (reference sequence). V shed 7 bases and J shed 1 base, with 17 bases lying between them. The CDR3 extends over 17 amino acids.

This clonotype was recorded at least ten times. This chain connects TRBV3-1 to TRBJ2-3; 7 nucleotides line up with TRBD2. The CDR3 is made up of 17 amino acids. Germline V gene data show CDR1 as LGHDT and CDR2 as YNNKEL (reference sequence). Trimming took 4 bases from V and 4 from J; bases not matched to a gene: 14. In nucleotides, the CDR3 is TGTGCCAGCAGCCTACTCCTCGGGAGTAGCGGGTCAGATACGCAGTATTTT. It encodes CASSLLLGSSGSDTQYF.

This chain's CDR3 is CASSWTGADTGELFF. CDR3 bases: TGTGCCAGCAGCTGGACAGGGGCGGACACCGGGGAGCTGTTTTTT. This chain uses TRBV7-2 with TRBJ2-2; 9 bases map to TRBD1. V was clipped by 4 bases and J by 3 bases; unmatched bases: 3. CDR3 length: 15 residues. Per germline, CDR1 SGHTA and CDR2 FQGNSA.

This clonotype was observed at least ten times. The genes are TRBV25-1 and TRBJ2-6, with D perhaps matching TRBD1 (5 bases). Per the germline V gene, CDR1 is MGHDK and CDR2 is SYGVNS. V was pared by 3 bases and J by 0 bases, with 15 bases between. This CDR3 spans 18 amino acids. CDR3: CASSDQGSTPSGANVLTF. For the CDR3, the DNA is TGTGCCAGCAGTGATCAGGGCTCGACTCCCTCTGGGGCCAACGTCCTGACTTTC.

This clonotype showed up many times. J is TRBJ1-1 and V is TRBV7-9; D gene uncertain. Germline assignment: CDR1 SEHNR and CDR2 FQNEAQ (reference sequence). The ends were cut back, 4 bases at V and 1 base at J, with 16 bases in the middle. The CDR3 contains 16 residues. This chain's CDR3 is CASSYLGHLENTEAFF. In DNA form, the CDR3 reads TGTGCCAGCAGCTATCTAGGGCATTTGGAGAACACTGAAGCTTTCTTT.